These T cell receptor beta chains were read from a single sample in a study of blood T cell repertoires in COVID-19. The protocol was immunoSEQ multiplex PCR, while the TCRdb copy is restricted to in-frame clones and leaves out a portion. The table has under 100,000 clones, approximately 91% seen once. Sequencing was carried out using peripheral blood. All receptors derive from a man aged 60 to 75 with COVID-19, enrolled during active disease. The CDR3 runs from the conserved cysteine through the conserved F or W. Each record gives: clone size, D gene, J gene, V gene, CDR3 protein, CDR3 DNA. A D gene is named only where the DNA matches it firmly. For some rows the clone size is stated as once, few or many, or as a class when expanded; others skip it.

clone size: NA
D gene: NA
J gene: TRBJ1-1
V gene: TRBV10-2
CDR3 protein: CASEWTREAEAFF
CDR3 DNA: TGCGCCAGCGAATGGACGAGGGAGGCTGAAGCTTTCTTT

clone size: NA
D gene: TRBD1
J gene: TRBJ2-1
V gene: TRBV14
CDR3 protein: CASSLLPGQGLFRKYNEQFF
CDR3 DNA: TGTGCCAGCAGCCTACTCCCGGGACAGGGCCTCTTTCGGAAATACAATGAGCAGTTCTTC

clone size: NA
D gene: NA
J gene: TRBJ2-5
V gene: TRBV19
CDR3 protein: CASSMGQGQETQYF
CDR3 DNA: TGTGCCAGTAGTATGGGGCAGGGGCAAGAGACCCAGTACTTC

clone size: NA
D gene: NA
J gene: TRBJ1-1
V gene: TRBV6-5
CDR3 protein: CASSYPPTAFF
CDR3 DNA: TGTGCCAGCAGTTACCCACCTACAGCTTTCTTT

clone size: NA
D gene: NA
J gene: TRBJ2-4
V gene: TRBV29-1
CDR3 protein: CSVREPKNIQYF
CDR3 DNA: TGCAGCGTCCGAGAACCCAAAAACATTCAGTACTTC

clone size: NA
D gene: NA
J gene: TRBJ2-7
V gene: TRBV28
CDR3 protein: CASSPGGTVAYEQYF
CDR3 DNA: TGTGCCAGCAGCCCCGGGGGAACTGTTGCCTACGAGCAGTACTTC

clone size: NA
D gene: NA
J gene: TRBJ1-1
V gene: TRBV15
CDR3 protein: CATSRDRQPEAFF
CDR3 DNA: TGTGCCACCAGCAGAGATCGACAGCCTGAAGCTTTCTTT

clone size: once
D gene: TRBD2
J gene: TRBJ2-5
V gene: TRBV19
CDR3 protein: CASSSAGAGETQYF
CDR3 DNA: TGTGCCAGTAGCTCTGCGGGAGCGGGTGAGACCCAGTACTTC

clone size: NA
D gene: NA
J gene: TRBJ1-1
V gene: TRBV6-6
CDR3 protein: CASSRSNTEAFF
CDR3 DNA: TGTGCCAGCTCCAGGTCCAACACTGAAGCTTTCTTT

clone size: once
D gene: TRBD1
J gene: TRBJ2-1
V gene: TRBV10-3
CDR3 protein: CATTTGSHEQFF
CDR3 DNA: TGTGCCACCACGACAGGGAGTCATGAGCAGTTCTTC

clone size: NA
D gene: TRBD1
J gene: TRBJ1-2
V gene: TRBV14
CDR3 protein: CASSQVRTGNGYTF
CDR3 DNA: TGTGCCAGCAGCCAAGTAAGGACAGGGAATGGCTACACCTTC

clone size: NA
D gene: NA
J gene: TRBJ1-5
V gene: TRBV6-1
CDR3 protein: CASTHSRQGERPQHF
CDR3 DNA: TGTGCCAGCACCCACAGCCGGCAGGGTGAAAGGCCCCAGCATTTT

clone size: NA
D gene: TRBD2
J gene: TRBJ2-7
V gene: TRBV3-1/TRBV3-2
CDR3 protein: CASSPRGSGGEQYF
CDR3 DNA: TGTGCCAGCAGTCCCCGTGGTAGCGGGGGCGAGCAGTACTTC

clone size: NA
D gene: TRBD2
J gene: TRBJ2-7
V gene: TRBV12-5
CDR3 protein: CASGPLAGGPYEQYF
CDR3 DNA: TGTGCTAGTGGTCCGCTAGCGGGAGGTCCCTACGAGCAGTACTTC

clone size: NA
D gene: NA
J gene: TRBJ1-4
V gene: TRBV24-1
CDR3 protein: CATSESGRWGTEKLFF
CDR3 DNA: TGTGCCACCAGTGAGTCCGGACGTTGGGGGACAGAAAAACTGTTTTTT

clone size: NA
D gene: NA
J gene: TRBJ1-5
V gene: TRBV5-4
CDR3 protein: CASSLKAEGSQHF
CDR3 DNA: TGTGCCAGCAGCTTGAAAGCGGAAGGGTCCCAGCATTTT

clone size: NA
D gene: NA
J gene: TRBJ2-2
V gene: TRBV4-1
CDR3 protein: CASSQDLASGNTGELFF
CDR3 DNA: TGCGCCAGCAGCCAAGATCTGGCGTCAGGGAACACCGGGGAGCTGTTTTTT

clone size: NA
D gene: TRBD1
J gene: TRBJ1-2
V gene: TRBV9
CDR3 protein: CASRGRGREVYGYTF
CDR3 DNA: TGTGCCAGCAGAGGCAGGGGGCGAGAGGTCTATGGCTACACCTTC

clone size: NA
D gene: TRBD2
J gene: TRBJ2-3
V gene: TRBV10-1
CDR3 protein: CASSLAGISTDTQYF
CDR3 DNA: TGCGCCAGCAGTTTAGCGGGAATAAGTACAGATACGCAGTATTTT

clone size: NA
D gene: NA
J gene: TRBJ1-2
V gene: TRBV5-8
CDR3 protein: CASSSWGPTSGYTF
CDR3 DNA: TGTGCCAGCAGCTCCTGGGGGCCTACCTCCGGCTACACCTTC

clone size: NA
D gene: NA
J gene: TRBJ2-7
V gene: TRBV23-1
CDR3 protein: CASSQWDTWVEQYF
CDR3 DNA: TGCGCCAGCAGTCAATGGGACACTTGGGTCGAGCAGTACTTC

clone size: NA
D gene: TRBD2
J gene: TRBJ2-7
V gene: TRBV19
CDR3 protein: CASSPDSLGTGRLADSYEQYF
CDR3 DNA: TGTGCCAGTAGTCCTGACTCACTCGGGACGGGGCGGCTAGCGGATTCCTACGAGCAGTACTTC

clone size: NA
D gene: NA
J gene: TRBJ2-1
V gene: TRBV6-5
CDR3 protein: CASYPSGVLRDEQFF
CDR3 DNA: TGTGCCAGCTACCCCTCCGGTGTCCTGCGCGATGAGCAGTTCTTC

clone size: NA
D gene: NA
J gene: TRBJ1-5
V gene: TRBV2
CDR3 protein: CASRALSNQPQHF
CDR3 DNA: TGTGCCAGCAGAGCCCTTAGCAATCAGCCCCAGCATTTT

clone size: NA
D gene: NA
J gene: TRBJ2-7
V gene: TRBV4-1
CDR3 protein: CASSQGASEAYEQYF
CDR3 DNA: TGCGCCAGCAGCCAAGGGGCTAGCGAAGCCTACGAGCAGTACTTC

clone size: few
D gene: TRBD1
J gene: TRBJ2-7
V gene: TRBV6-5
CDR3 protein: CASRTGGNLNEQYF
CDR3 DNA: TGTGCCAGCAGGACAGGGGGCAACTTGAACGAGCAGTACTTC

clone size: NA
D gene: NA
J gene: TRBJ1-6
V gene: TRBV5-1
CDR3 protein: CASSLDRMRDNSPLHF
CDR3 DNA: TGCGCCAGCAGCCTTGACAGGATGAGAGATAATTCACCCCTCCACTTT

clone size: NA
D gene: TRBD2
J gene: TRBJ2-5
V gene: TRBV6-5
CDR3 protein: CASSYLGTSGKETQYF
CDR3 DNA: TGTGCCAGCAGTTACCTCGGGACTAGCGGGAAAGAGACCCAGTACTTC